The T cell receptor beta chain under discussion was sequenced for a study of blood T cell repertoires in COVID-19 (dated by TCRdb to the early 2020s). Regarding the study in general: Samples covering the acute and convalescent phases of COVID-19 were provided by collaborators in the United States, Italy and Spain. Deeply sampled blood TCRbeta repertoires from subjects exposed to, actively infected with, or recovered from COVID-19 were included in the dataset. Where available, HLA class I and class II types were obtained from metadata supplied by the sample provider rather than from assay-based typing. The material from the prospective study consisted of cDNA or gDNA derived from T cells, B-cell-depleted T cells, or PBMCs. The samples were drawn from two sources: the first 160 participants of the ongoing ImmuneRACE study, and 1,254 subjects contributed by 6 global collaborators. The sample metadata nearly always contained a de-identified subject ID, COVID-19 status, age in years and sex. The repertoires were released in a freely available public database meant as a resource for research on the immune response to SARS-CoV-2. Overall study results and their limits: The amount of clinical and demographic metadata varied by source and participant and was provided uncurated.

Comment on this clone: The antigen this receptor binds is unknown. One base away there is no much larger clone; base qualities are not given.

Inclusive of the bounding cysteine and phenylalanine, the CDR3 is 16 residues long. The CDR3 DNA has 48 bases and is translated from base 1. CDR1 and CDR2 were assigned from the germline V gene (reference sequence) as SGHNT and YYREEE. V was cut back by 0 bases and J by 0 bases, leaving a gap of 11 bases between them. The immunoSEQ Assay, a bias-controlled multiplex PCR, was used to amplify TCRbeta CDR3 regions from genomic DNA. Per the source publication's procedure: Nucleated cell counts per sample were estimated from amplification of reference gene primers within the assay. To quantify the absolute abundance of each unique TCRbeta CDR3 rearrangement, sequence reads were collapsed and filtered. For each sample, productive Simpson clonality was calculated as the square root of Simpson's diversity index across productive rearrangements. Here the immuneACCESS table is served through TCRdb, limited to in-frame sequences with V and J called. Missing clones are a known gap in these copies; in checked studies unresolved V genes cover under half, and the rest lacks a known reason. Clone size and V and J calls were adopted from that table, with D and trimming inferred from the DNA. The table for this sample lists some 200,000 clones; about four fifths of them were counted only once. The biggest ten clones account for approximately 8.1% of the sample.

Each collaborating institution followed its own protocols to collect whole blood in K2EDTA tubes. For TCRbeta analysis, collaborators shipped samples as frozen whole blood, isolated PBMCs, or DNA extracted from either of those sample types. The chain is made from TRBV5-4 and TRBJ2-3, and TRBD2 may be the D gene, going by 6 matching bases. The sample was peripheral blood. This receptor was obtained from a woman aged 50 to 65 with active or convalescent COVID-19. The nucleotide sequence reads TGTGCCAGCAGCTTGGAAGCGGGCCGGAGCACAGATACGCAGTATTTT. The translation is CASSLEAGRSTDTQYF.